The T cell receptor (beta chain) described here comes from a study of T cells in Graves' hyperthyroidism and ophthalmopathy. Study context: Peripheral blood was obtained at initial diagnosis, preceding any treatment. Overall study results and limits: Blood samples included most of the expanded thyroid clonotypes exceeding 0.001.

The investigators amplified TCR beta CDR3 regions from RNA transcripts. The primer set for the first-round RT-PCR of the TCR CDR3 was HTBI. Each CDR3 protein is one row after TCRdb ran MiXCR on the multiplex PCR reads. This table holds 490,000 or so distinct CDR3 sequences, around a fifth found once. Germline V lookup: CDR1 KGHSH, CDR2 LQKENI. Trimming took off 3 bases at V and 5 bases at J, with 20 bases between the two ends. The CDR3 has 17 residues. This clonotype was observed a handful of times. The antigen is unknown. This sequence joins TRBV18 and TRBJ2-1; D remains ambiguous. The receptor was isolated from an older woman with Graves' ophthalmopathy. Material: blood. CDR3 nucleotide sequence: TGTGCCAGCTCACCCGCCGTAGATCTGTGGCTAAACAATGAGCAGTTCTTC. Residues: CASSPAVDLWLNNEQFF.